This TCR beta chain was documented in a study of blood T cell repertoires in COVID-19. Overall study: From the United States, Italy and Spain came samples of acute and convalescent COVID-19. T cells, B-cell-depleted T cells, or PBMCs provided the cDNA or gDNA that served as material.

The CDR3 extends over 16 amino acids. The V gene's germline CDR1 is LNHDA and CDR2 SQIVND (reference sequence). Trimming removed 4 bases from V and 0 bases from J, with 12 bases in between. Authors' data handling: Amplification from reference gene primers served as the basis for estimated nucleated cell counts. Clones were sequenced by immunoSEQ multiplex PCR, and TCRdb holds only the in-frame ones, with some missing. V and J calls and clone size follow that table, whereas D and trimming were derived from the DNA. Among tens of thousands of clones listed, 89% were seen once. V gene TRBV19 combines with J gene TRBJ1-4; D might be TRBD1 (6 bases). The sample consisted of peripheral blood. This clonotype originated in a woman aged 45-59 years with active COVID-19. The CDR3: CASSTRQAATNEKLFF. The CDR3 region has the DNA TGTGCCAGTAGTACCCGACAGGCTGCAACTAATGAAAAACTGTTTTTT.